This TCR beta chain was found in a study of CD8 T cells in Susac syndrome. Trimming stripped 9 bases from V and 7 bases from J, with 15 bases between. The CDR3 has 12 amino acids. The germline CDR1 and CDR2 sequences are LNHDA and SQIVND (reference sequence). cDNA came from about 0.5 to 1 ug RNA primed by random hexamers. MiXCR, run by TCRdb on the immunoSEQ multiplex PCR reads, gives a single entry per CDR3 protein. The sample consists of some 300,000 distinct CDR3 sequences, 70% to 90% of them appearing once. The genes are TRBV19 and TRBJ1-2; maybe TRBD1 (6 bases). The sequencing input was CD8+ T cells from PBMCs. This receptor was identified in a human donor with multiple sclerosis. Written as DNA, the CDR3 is TGTGCCAGCCTGGGGGCAGATAGTGGCTACACCTTC. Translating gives CASLGADSGYTF.